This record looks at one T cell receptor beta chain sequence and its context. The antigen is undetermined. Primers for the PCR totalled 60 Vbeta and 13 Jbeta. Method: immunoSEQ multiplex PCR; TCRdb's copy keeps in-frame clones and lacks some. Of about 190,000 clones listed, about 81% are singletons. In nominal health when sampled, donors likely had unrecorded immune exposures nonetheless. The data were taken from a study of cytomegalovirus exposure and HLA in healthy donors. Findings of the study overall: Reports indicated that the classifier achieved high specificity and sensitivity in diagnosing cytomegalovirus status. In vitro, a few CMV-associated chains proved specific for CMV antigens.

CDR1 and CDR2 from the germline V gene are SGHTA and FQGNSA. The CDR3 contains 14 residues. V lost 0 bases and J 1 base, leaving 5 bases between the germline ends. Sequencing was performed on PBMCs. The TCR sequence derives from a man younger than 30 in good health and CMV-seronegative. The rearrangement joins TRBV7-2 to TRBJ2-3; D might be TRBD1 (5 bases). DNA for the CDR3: TGTGCCAGCAGCTTAGCGGGGCGCACAGATACGCAGTATTTT. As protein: CASSLAGRTDTQYF. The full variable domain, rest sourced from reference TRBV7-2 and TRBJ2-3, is GAGVSQSPSNKVTEKGKDVELRCDPISGHTALYWYRQSLGQGLEFLIYFQGNSAPDKSGLPSDRFSAERTGGSVSTLTIQRTQQEDSAVYLCASSLAGRTDTQYFGPGTRLTVL.